These 13 T cell receptor beta chains were sequenced from one sample in a study of beta chain features in type 1 diabetes. cDNA synthesis used the whole RNA isolate, giving expressed TCRB sequences. TCRdb's table, derived via immunoSEQ multiplex PCR, lists solely in-frame clones and lacks some. The sample consists of about 900,000 clones, roughly 15% of them appearing once. Sequencing was carried out using naive CD4+ T cells from blood. The receptors come from a woman aged 18-35 years in good health.

The rearrangement joins TRBV2 to TRBJ2-7; D unresolved. The CDR3 has 10 amino acids. With 5 bases removed from V and 6 bases from J, the gap between germline ends came to 5 bases. Per the germline V gene, CDR1 is SNHLY and CDR2 is FYNNEI. CDR3 amino acids: CASSIAEQYF. In DNA, the CDR3 is TGTGCCAGCAGTATCGCCGAGCAGTACTTC.

The V and J genes are TRBV7-2 and TRBJ2-2, with 7 bases identical to TRBD2. Germline CDR1 and CDR2: SGHTA and FQGNSA. V trimming: 6 bases; J trimming: 7 bases; junction bases outside the gene matches: 11. The CDR3 length is 15 residues. The CDR3, as DNA: TGTGCCAGCAGACGAAGTACTAGCGTGCTCGGGGAGCTGTTTTTT. Its protein is CASRRSTSVLGELFF.

The genes are TRBV28 and TRBJ1-2, with D tentatively TRBD1 (6 bases). Germline CDR1 and CDR2: MDHEN and SYDVKM. The CDR3 extends over 16 amino acids. Trimming stripped 1 base from V and 5 bases from J, with 17 bases between. CDR3 sequence: CASSLLGGSETYGYTF. In DNA, the CDR3 is TGTGCCAGCAGTTTATTAGGGGGGTCTGAAACGTATGGCTACACCTTC.

This clone was observed a few times. The chain carries TRBV7-9 and TRBJ2-1; no clear D gene. Per the germline V gene, CDR1 is SEHNR and CDR2 is FQNEAQ (reference sequence). This CDR3 has 15 residues. V gave up 4 bases and J gave up 0 bases, with 10 bases separating them. CDR3 coding DNA: TGTGCCAGCAGCTCTAGGCGGAGCTCCTACAATGAGCAGTTCTTC. Translation: CASSSRRSSYNEQFF.

This clone was observed a few times. The rearrangement uses TRBV6-5 and TRBJ1-2, with 7 bases identical to TRBD1. V was clipped by 7 bases and J by 5 bases; unmatched bases: 10. Germline V gene lookup returns CDR1 MNHEY and CDR2 SVGAGI. The CDR3 covers 14 residues. This CDR3 is CASKRDSRLYGYTF. The CDR3 DNA reads TGTGCCAGCAAGCGGGACAGCCGTCTTTATGGCTACACCTTC.

The chain combines TRBV4-3 with TRBJ2-3; 13 bases match TRBD2. CDR3 length: 16 residues. The junction had 1 base not matched to a gene; V was cut back by 1 base and J by 3 bases. The germline V gene encodes CDR1 LGHNA and CDR2 YSLEER. CDR3 nucleotide sequence: TGCGCCAGCAGCCAAGCGACTAGCGGGAGGACAGATACGCAGTATTTT. Protein product: CASSQATSGRTDTQYF.

In its sample, this clone was seen a few times. J is TRBJ2-1 and V is TRBV28; TRBD2 agrees at 10 bases. The V segment lost 7 bases and the J segment 1 base; nucleotides outside the gene matches: 13. There are 18 residues in the CDR3. Germline-derived CDR1 and CDR2 are MDHEN and SYDVKM. This chain's CDR3 is CASTPTGVAGGSYNEQFF. The CDR3, as DNA: TGTGCCAGCACTCCCACAGGGGTAGCGGGAGGTTCCTACAATGAGCAGTTCTTC.

The rearrangement joins TRBV9 to TRBJ2-7; TRBD1 is a possible D gene (5 bases). The CDR3 sequence is 14 residues long. Germline assignment: CDR1 SGDLS and CDR2 YYNGEE. The V and J ends lost 4 bases and 3 bases respectively, with 14 bases between them. CDR3: CASSPRDGGYEQYF. DNA of the CDR3: TGTGCCAGCAGCCCCAGGGATGGCGGCTACGAGCAGTACTTC.

This clone was picked up a small number of times. This chain links TRBV6-5 with TRBJ2-3; 7 nucleotides align to TRBD2. CDR1 and CDR2 from the germline V gene are MNHEY and SVGAGI. V lost 7 bases, J lost 5 bases, and 9 bases stayed unmatched. This CDR3 region has 14 residues. The CDR3 DNA reads TGTGCCAGCAAGCTGGGAGGGCCCGGAGATACGCAGTATTTT. This translates into CASKLGGPGDTQYF.

The rearrangement joins TRBV6-5 to TRBJ2-5, with 7 bases aligning to TRBD2. Germline V CDR1 and CDR2: MNHEY, SVGAGI. The CDR3 is made up of 13 amino acids. The V gene end was trimmed by 5 bases and the J gene end by 4 bases; junction bases not matched to a gene: 4. The chain's CDR3 is CASSRVAGETQYF. CDR3 nucleotides: TGTGCCAGCAGTCGGGTAGCGGGAGAGACCCAGTACTTC.

The J gene is TRBJ2-5, the V gene TRBV7-9; TRBD1 aligns across 9 bases. Trimming removed 5 bases from V and 5 bases from J; junction bases left unmatched: 6. The CDR3 has 14 amino acids. CDR1 and CDR2 (germline): SEHNR, FQNEAQ (reference sequence). The CDR3 reads CASSPRDRVETQYF. CDR3 DNA: TGTGCCAGCAGCCCCCGGGACAGGGTGGAGACCCAGTACTTC.

This clone was observed a handful of times. The chain joins TRBV28 to TRBJ1-5; D gene unclear. Germline V gives CDR1 MDHEN, CDR2 SYDVKM. The CDR3 runs 15 residues. V was cut by 3 bases and J by 4 bases, with 13 bases left in between. CDR3 sequence reads: CASSFEWAGNQPQHF. Written as DNA, the CDR3 is TGTGCCAGCAGTTTTGAGTGGGCTGGAAATCAGCCCCAGCATTTT. Together with reference TRBV28 and TRBJ1-5, the CDR3 gives the full variable domain: DVKVTQSSRYLVKRTGEKVFLECVQDMDHENMFWYRQDPGLGLRLIYFSYDVKMKEKGDIPEGYSVSREKKERFSLILESASTNQTSMYLCASSFEWAGNQPQHFGDGTRLSIL.

The J gene is TRBJ2-4, the V gene TRBV5-1; the match to TRBD2 covers 8 bases. The ends lost 0 bases at V and 7 bases at J; junction bases unmatched: 6. The CDR3 loop spans 15 amino acids. Per germline, CDR1 SGHRS and CDR2 YFSETQ. CDR3 in amino acids: CASSLGRPGGNIQYF. In DNA, the CDR3 is TGCGCCAGCAGCTTGGGTCGCCCGGGGGGGAACATTCAGTACTTC.